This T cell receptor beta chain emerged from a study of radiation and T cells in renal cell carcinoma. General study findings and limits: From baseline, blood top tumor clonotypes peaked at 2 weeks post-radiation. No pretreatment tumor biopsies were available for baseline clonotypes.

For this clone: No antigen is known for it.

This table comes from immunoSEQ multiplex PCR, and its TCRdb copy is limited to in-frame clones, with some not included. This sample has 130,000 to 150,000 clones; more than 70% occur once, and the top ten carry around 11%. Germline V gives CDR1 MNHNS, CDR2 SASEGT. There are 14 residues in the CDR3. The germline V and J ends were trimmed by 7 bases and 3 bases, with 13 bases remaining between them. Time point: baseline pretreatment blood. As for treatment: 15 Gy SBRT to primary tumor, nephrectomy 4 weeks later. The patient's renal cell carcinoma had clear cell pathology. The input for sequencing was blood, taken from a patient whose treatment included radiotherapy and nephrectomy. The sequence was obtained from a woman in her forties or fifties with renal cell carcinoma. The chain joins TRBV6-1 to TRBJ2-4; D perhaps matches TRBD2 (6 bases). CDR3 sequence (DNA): TGTGCCAGCACGCGGGATCGTGGCAAAAACATTCAGTACTTC. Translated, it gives CASTRDRGKNIQYF.